Listed here are 32 T cell receptor beta chains from one sample, sequenced in a study of T cells in Graves' hyperthyroidism and ophthalmopathy. Amplified TCR beta CDR3 regions derived from RNA transcripts. First-round RT-PCR of the TCR CDR3 relied on the HTBI primer set. A single record per CDR3 protein comes from TCRdb applying MiXCR to the multiplex PCR reads. This sample yields hundreds of thousands of distinct CDR3 sequences, of which roughly 40% are seen a single time; approximately 8.7% belongs to the top ten. Source material: blood. These receptor sequences come from a man between 18 and 29 years old with Graves' hyperthyroidism.

This chain connects TRBV20-1 to TRBJ1-2; 12 bases match TRBD1. Germline V lookup: CDR1 DFQATT, CDR2 SNEGSKA (reference sequence). The length of the CDR3 is 15 residues. The J segment lost 8 bases and the V segment lost 5 bases, leaving 12 bases of the junction unmatched. The CDR3 sequence: CSAVGEGTGGHGYTF. CDR3 coding DNA: TGCAGTGCTGTGGGGGAGGGGACAGGGGGCCACGGCTACACCTTC.

The chain combines TRBV20-1 with TRBJ1-2; D is perhaps TRBD1 (6 bases). The V gene's germline CDR1 is DFQATT and CDR2 SNEGSKA (reference sequence). V gave up 3 bases and J gave up 4 bases, with 12 bases separating them. The CDR3 has 13 amino acids. This chain's CDR3 is CSASSGQSYGYTF. Here the CDR3 DNA reads TGCAGTGCTAGTTCCGGACAGAGCTATGGCTACACCTTC.

J is TRBJ1-4 and V is TRBV7-9; 7 bases are shared with TRBD1. The CDR3 is made up of 13 amino acids. CDR1 and CDR2 (germline): SEHNR, FQNEAQ (reference sequence). V shed 3 bases, J shed 7 bases, and the junction held 2 bases outside the gene matches. The CDR3 coding sequence is TGTGCCAGCAGCTTCAGGGACAGTGAAAAACTGTTTTTT. It yields the protein CASSFRDSEKLFF.

V and J are TRBV29-1 and TRBJ2-7; possible D gene TRBD1, 6 bases. Germline loops: CDR1 SQVTM, CDR2 ANQGSEA. V was pared by 6 bases and J by 2 bases, with 14 bases between. The CDR3 has 13 residues. The CDR3 is CSVAQGSTYEQYF. The CDR3 nucleotides read TGCAGCGTCGCACAGGGCTCAACCTACGAGCAGTACTTC.

The chain has TRBV2 and TRBJ2-6; D is unclear. This CDR3 has 9 amino acids. Germline assignment: CDR1 SNHLY and CDR2 FYNNEI. The ends were cut back, 7 bases at V and 13 bases at J, with 5 bases in the middle. CDR3 DNA sequence: TGTGCCAGCAACGGTGTCCTGACTTTC. It codes for CASNGVLTF.

This clonotype was found a few times. The rearrangement joins TRBV2 to TRBJ2-2; D is possibly TRBD1 or TRBD2 (5 bases each). CDR1 and CDR2 (germline): SNHLY, FYNNEI. Trimming removed 8 bases from V and 7 bases from J, with 20 bases in between. This CDR3 region has 15 residues. The CDR3 sequence is CASYKGPPVSGELFF. CDR3 DNA sequence: TGTGCCAGCTACAAGGGACCCCCCGTGAGCGGGGAGCTGTTTTTT. The full variable domain, completed using reference TRBV2 and TRBJ2-2, is EPEVTQTPSHQVTQMGQEVILRCVPISNHLYFYWYRQILGQKVEFLVSFYNNEISEKSEIFDDQFSVERPDGSNFTLKIRSTKLEDSAMYFCASYKGPPVSGELFFGEGSRLTVL.

V usage is TRBV12-3 or TRBV12-4 and J usage is TRBJ2-5; 11 nucleotides align to TRBD2. V lost 7 bases, J lost 3 bases, and 7 bases stayed unmatched. This CDR3 comprises 15 residues. CDR3 nucleotides: TGTGCCAGCATGACATCGGGACTAGCGGAAGAGACCCAGTACTTC. This codes for CASMTSGLAEETQYF.

In regard to this clonotype: A read error is possible here, since a much larger clone lies one base away. V is TRBV10-3 and J is TRBJ2-7, with D perhaps matching TRBD2 (5 bases). Germline V gives CDR1 ENHRY, CDR2 SYGVKD. This CDR3 has 15 amino acids. Trimming took off 6 bases at V and 5 bases at J, with 20 bases between the two ends. The CDR3 DNA reads TGTGCCATCAGCAGAATGACAAGGGAGACCCACGAGCAGTACTTC. This codes for CAISRMTRETHEQYF.

This clonotype has only a few counts. The chain carries TRBV7-9 and TRBJ2-2, with 8 positions matching TRBD1. Germline-derived CDR1 and CDR2 are SEHNR and FQNEAQ (reference sequence). The CDR3 loop spans 15 amino acids. V dropped 6 bases and J dropped 1; count of bases not matched to a gene: 4. CDR3 region: CASRPDRGNTGELFF. The CDR3 DNA is TGTGCCAGCAGACCAGACAGGGGGAACACCGGGGAGCTGTTTTTT. The variable domain in full, completed from reference TRBV7-9 and TRBJ2-2, reads DTGVSQNPRHKITKRGQNVTFRCDPISEHNRLYWYRQTLGQGPEFLTYFQNEAQLEKSRLLSDRFSAERPKGSFSTLEIQRTEQGDSAMYLCASRPDRGNTGELFFGEGSRLTVL.

This clonotype was counted between two and nine times. The chain uses TRBV12-3 or TRBV12-4 and TRBJ1-2; 9 bases fit TRBD1. This CDR3 is built from 15 residues. The trim removed 3 bases at V and 8 bases at J, leaving 10 bases unmatched. CDR3 region: CASSLSLGQGYGYTF. CDR3 in DNA: TGTGCCAGCAGTTTGAGCCTAGGACAGGGGTACGGCTACACCTTC.

The rearrangement links TRBV2 to TRBJ2-5, with 7 bases aligning to TRBD1. Trimming took 1 base from V and 10 from J; bases not matched to a gene: 6. Germline values: CDR1 SNHLY, CDR2 FYNNEI. CDR3 length: 13 amino acids. The DNA of the CDR3 is TGTGCCAGCAGTGAAGGTTTGACAGGGAGCCAGTACTTC. This sequence encodes CASSEGLTGSQYF.

With regard to this clonotype: One end of the junction does not line up with germline, which may come from a read error. The V gene is TRBV5-1, the J gene TRBJ2-7, with 9 bases identical to TRBD2. Germline values: CDR1 SGHRS, CDR2 YFSETQ. The CDR3 runs to 15 residues. CDR3 region: CASSSPAGGDYEQYF. The CDR3 DNA is TGTGCCAGCAGCTCACCAGCGGGAGGAGACTACGAGCAGTACTTC.

V and J are TRBV7-9 and TRBJ2-7; 11 bases fit TRBD2. V dropped 5 bases and J dropped 2; count of bases not matched to a gene: 5. Germline lookup yields CDR1 SEHNR and CDR2 FQNEAQ (reference sequence). CDR3 length: 15 amino acids. The CDR3 protein is CASSAGGLAAYEQYF. The CDR3 DNA sequence: TGTGCCAGCAGCGCAGGGGGACTAGCGGCCTACGAGCAGTACTTC.

This clonotype was observed a handful of times. The chain joins TRBV11-2 to TRBJ2-7; TRBD1 is a possible D gene (5 bases). This CDR3 has 15 amino acids. V was shortened by 2 bases and J by 0 bases, with 11 bases between the two germline ends. CDR1 is SGHAT, CDR2 FQNNGV, per germline. The CDR3 nucleotides are TGTGCCAGCAGCTTATTCAGGGCAGTCTCCTACGAGCAGTACTTC. Amino acid sequence: CASSLFRAVSYEQYF.

The CDR3 nucleotides are TGTGCCAGCAGCGCAAGGGACCCCTACGAGCAGTACTTC. As protein: CASSARDPYEQYF. The chain is built from TRBV6-5 and TRBJ2-7, with D possibly being TRBD1 or TRBD2 (5 bases each). CDR3 length: 13 residues. Looked up from germline, CDR1 is MNHEY and CDR2 is SVGAGI. V shed 6 bases and J shed 2 bases, with 11 bases lying between them.

In its sample, this clonotype was seen a few times. The CDR3, as DNA: TGTGCCAGCAGTTTTGGACTCGTCATGTCTGAAGCTTTCTTT. Translated, it gives CASSFGLVMSEAFF. The rearrangement joins TRBV28 to TRBJ1-1; no clear D gene. Germline-derived CDR1 and CDR2 are MDHEN and SYDVKM. The CDR3 sequence is 14 residues long. The ends were cut back, 3 bases at V and 6 bases at J, with 14 bases in the middle.

The table lists this clonotype with many counts. The rearrangement uses TRBV29-1 and TRBJ1-1; D might be TRBD1 (6 bases). The germline V gene encodes CDR1 SQVTM and CDR2 ANQGSEA. The CDR3 spans 13 residues. Trimming removed 7 bases from V and 0 bases from J, with 12 bases in between. CDR3 in amino acids: CSASQGMNTEAFF. CDR3 nucleotide sequence: TGCAGCGCTTCGCAGGGGATGAACACTGAAGCTTTCTTT.

V usage is TRBV20-1 and J usage is TRBJ2-7; tentative D call: TRBD1 (6 bases). CDR1 is DFQATT, CDR2 SNEGSKA, per germline (reference sequence). V shed 6 bases and J shed 2 bases, with 14 bases lying between them. The CDR3 contains 13 residues. CDR3 in DNA: TGCAGTGCCGGCCCCGCAGGGGCCTACGAGCAGTACTTC. It specifies CSAGPAGAYEQYF.

The rearrangement joins TRBV9 to TRBJ2-7, with D unclear. In germline, CDR1 is SGDLS, CDR2 YYNGEE. The CDR3 loop spans 15 amino acids. Trimming stripped 5 bases from V and 0 bases from J, with 15 bases between. CDR3 protein: CASRKPGFPSYEQYF. The CDR3 bases are TGTGCCAGCAGAAAACCCGGGTTCCCCTCCTACGAGCAGTACTTC. Full variable domain (outside the CDR3, taken from reference TRBV9 and TRBJ2-7): DSGVTQTPKHLITATGQRVTLRCSPRSGDLSVYWYQQSLDQGLQFLIQYYNGEERAKGNILERFSAQQFPDLHSELNLSSLELGDSALYFCASRKPGFPSYEQYFGPGTRLTVT.

The V gene is TRBV11-2, the J gene TRBJ1-1; D is unresolved. The CDR3 spans 16 residues. From germline, CDR1 is SGHAT and CDR2 FQNNGV. Trimming left V 5 bases short and J 4 bases short, with 20 bases between. CDR3 coding DNA: TGTGCCAGCAGCCACGTCCCAACGGTGACGGGCACTGAAGCTTTCTTT. It codes for CASSHVPTVTGTEAFF.

This clonotype came up many times. The V and J genes are TRBV25-1 and TRBJ1-6, with a possible D match to TRBD1 (6 bases). The germline gives CDR1 MGHDK, CDR2 SYGVNS. The CDR3 consists of 14 residues. V lost 8 bases and J 4 bases, leaving 12 bases between the germline ends. CDR3 in amino acids: CASEEGVYNSPLHF. The CDR3 DNA reads TGTGCCAGCGAAGAGGGGGTATATAATTCACCCCTCCACTTT.

This clonotype was picked up many times. The rearrangement joins TRBV2 to TRBJ2-7; D remains unclear. The CDR3 has 12 amino acids. Trimming removed 7 bases from V and 2 bases from J, with 9 bases in between. Germline V lookup: CDR1 SNHLY, CDR2 FYNNEI. The CDR3 region has the DNA TGTGCCAGCACCCCGGAGACCTACGAGCAGTACTTC. Protein: CASTPETYEQYF.

This clonotype was observed many times. This chain's CDR3 is CSVPGTGLNEQYF. CDR3 bases: TGCAGCGTTCCCGGGACAGGCTTGAACGAGCAGTACTTC. V and J are TRBV29-1 and TRBJ2-7; 8 positions match TRBD1. With 5 bases clipped from V and 5 bases from J, the junction kept 8 bases outside the gene matches. This CDR3 comprises 13 residues. Germline V gene data show CDR1 as SQVTM and CDR2 as ANQGSEA.

This chain joins TRBV15 and TRBJ2-7; 7 bases match TRBD1. With V trimmed by 0 bases and J by 3 bases, 5 bases remained unmatched. The CDR3 is made up of 15 amino acids. Germline assignment: CDR1 LNHNV and CDR2 YYDKDF (reference sequence). The CDR3 coding sequence is TGTGCCACCAGCAGAGAGGGGACAGAATTCTACGAGCAGTACTTC. It yields the protein CATSREGTEFYEQYF.

Ten or more counts support this clonotype. This rearrangement joins TRBV6-5 to TRBJ1-5; D is perhaps TRBD1 (6 bases). V lost 5 bases, J lost 6 bases, and 14 bases lay in between. There are 14 residues in the CDR3. Germline V gene sequence: CDR1 MNHEY, CDR2 SVGAGI. CDR3: CASSPTGTGQPQHF. CDR3 nucleotide sequence: TGTGCCAGCAGTCCAACAGGGACGGGTCAGCCCCAGCATTTT.

V usage is TRBV12-5 and J usage is TRBJ2-5, with TRBD1 identical over 7 bases. V shed 8 bases and J 4 bases; nucleotides not matched to a gene: 7. The germline V gene has CDR1 LGHNT and CDR2 FRNRAP. This CDR3 has 13 amino acids. CDR3 sequence (DNA): TGTGCTAGTCGGCCCCCAGGGGGAGAGACCCAGTACTTC. Its protein product is CASRPPGGETQYF.

This clonotype has more than one count but fewer than ten. The chain joins TRBV5-5 to TRBJ1-1; D is uncertain. CDR3 size: 13 residues. Per the germline V gene, CDR1 is SGHKS and CDR2 is YYEKEE (reference sequence). The V end was cut by 4 bases, the J end by 0 bases, with 7 bases between. CDR3 nucleotides: TGTGCCAGCAGCGCGGCAATGAACACTGAAGCTTTCTTT. Translation gives CASSAAMNTEAFF.

The V and J genes are TRBV10-2 and TRBJ1-1; D call uncertain. The CDR3 totals 11 residues. From germline, CDR1 is WSHSY and CDR2 SAAADI. Trimming cost V 8 bases and J 2 bases, with 6 bases left between them. The CDR3 nucleotides are TGCGCCAGCTTAGCCAACACTGAAGCTTTCTTT. Translating gives CASLANTEAFF.

The table lists this clonotype with a few counts. This rearrangement joins TRBV4-1 to TRBJ1-5; D is unclear. V lost 0 bases and J 4 bases, leaving 4 bases between the germline ends. CDR1 is MGHRA and CDR2 is YSYEKL in the germline V gene. This CDR3 is built from 13 residues. The CDR3: CASSQEPNQPQHF. CDR3 nucleotides: TGCGCCAGCAGCCAAGAACCTAATCAGCCCCAGCATTTT.

Comments on this clonotype: Germline is not matched at one junction end, which may reflect a read error. This rearrangement joins TRBV12-3 or TRBV12-4 to TRBJ1-3; D is unclear. The CDR3 runs to 12 residues. CDR3 sequence: CASSLATNTIYF. CDR3 DNA sequence: TGTGCCAGCAGTCTAGCGACGAACACCATATATTTT.

This clonotype came up many times. The DNA of the CDR3 is TGTGCCAGCAGCTCCGTGGGGACAGGGGTATCACCCCTCCACTTT. Translated: CASSSVGTGVSPLHF. The chain carries TRBV7-2 and TRBJ1-6, with 10 positions matching TRBD1. CDR3 length: 15 amino acids. J lost 10 bases, V lost 4 bases, and 7 bases had no gene match. Germline CDR1 reads SGHTA; CDR2 reads FQGNSA.

With respect to this clonotype: One base away lies a much larger clone, so this may be a sequencing read error. The chain has TRBV10-3 and TRBJ2-2; tentative D call: TRBD1 (5 bases). Germline CDR1 and CDR2: ENHRY and SYGVKD. The CDR3 is 19 residues long. The CDR3 loop reads CASSESNDSQIANTGELFF. The CDR3 DNA follows: TGTGCCAGCAGTGAGTCGAACGACAGCCAGATCGCGAACACCGGGGAGCTGTTTTTT.